The 27 T cell receptor beta chains presented below share a single source sample, sequenced in a study of blood T cell repertoires in COVID-19. Generated by immunoSEQ multiplex PCR, the TCRdb table keeps only in-frame clones and is missing some. The table shows about 59,000 clones, with around 80% occurring only once. Specimen: peripheral blood. All receptors come from an older man with acute or convalescent COVID-19.

The V and J genes are TRBV6-1 and TRBJ1-5; D remains unclear. The germline V gene has CDR1 MNHNS and CDR2 SASEGT. V gave up 1 base and J gave up 4 bases, with 8 bases separating them. There are 14 residues in the CDR3. This CDR3 is CASSEGLLNQPQHF. The CDR3 coding sequence is TGTGCCAGCAGTGAAGGACTCCTAAATCAGCCCCAGCATTTT.

The CDR3 loop reads CASSVGTGRDTQYF. DNA for the CDR3: TGTGCCAGCAGTGTCGGGACAGGGAGGGATACGCAGTATTTT. This chain connects TRBV6-4 to TRBJ2-3, with 9 bases fitting TRBD1. Germline-derived CDR1 and CDR2 are MRHNA and SNTAGT. The length of the CDR3 is 14 residues. V gave up 4 bases and J gave up 6 bases; unmatched junction bases: 5.

The sample holds a few counts of this clone. This chain connects TRBV6-1 to TRBJ1-3, with 7 positions matching TRBD1. Germline V gene data show CDR1 as MNHNS and CDR2 as SASEGT. CDR3 length: 15 amino acids. V shed 1 base and J 3 bases; nucleotides not matched to a gene: 3. The CDR3 region is CASSEGGGVGNTIYF. The CDR3 coding sequence is TGTGCCAGCAGTGAAGGAGGGGGCGTTGGAAACACCATATATTTT.

The chain employs TRBV2 and TRBJ1-5, with 9 bases that match TRBD1. Germline CDR1 SNHLY, CDR2 FYNNEI. V lost 3 bases to trimming and J lost 6 bases; unmatched junction nucleotides: 6. CDR3 length: 15 amino acids. The CDR3: CASSESTGGGQPQHF. CDR3 bases: TGTGCCAGCAGTGAGTCGACAGGGGGAGGTCAGCCCCAGCATTTT.

The gene calls are TRBV7-3 and TRBJ2-1, with 12 bases lining up with TRBD2. Germline CDR1 is SGHTA and CDR2 is FQGTGA. V trimming: 5 bases; J trimming: 9 bases; junction bases outside the gene matches: 8. The CDR3 length is 15 residues. The CDR3 DNA reads TGTGCCAGCAGCCGGGGACTAGCGGGTATTGGTGAGCAGTTCTTC. Translated: CASSRGLAGIGEQFF.

The CDR3 here is CASTREGLAENTGELFF. DNA of the CDR3: TGTGCCAGTACTCGTGAAGGACTAGCGGAGAACACCGGGGAGCTGTTTTTT. The rearrangement uses TRBV19 and TRBJ2-2; 10 bases line up with TRBD2. V dropped 7 bases and J dropped 1; count of bases not matched to a gene: 9. In germline, CDR1 is LNHDA, CDR2 SQIVND (reference sequence). This CDR3 spans 17 amino acids.

V and J are TRBV7-6 and TRBJ2-5, with 11 bases matching TRBD2. Germline-derived CDR1 and CDR2 are SGHVS and FNYEAQ. The CDR3 consists of 17 residues. Trimming at V came to 2 bases and at J to 4 bases, leaving 9 bases not matched to a gene. The CDR3 reads CASSLTAGSGRGETQYF. CDR3 nucleotide sequence: TGTGCCAGCAGCTTAACGGCGGGTAGCGGGAGGGGAGAGACCCAGTACTTC.

This clone was seen a few times. V is TRBV18 and J is TRBJ2-7; TRBD1 matches at 7 bases. After removal of 3 bases from V and 6 bases from J, the junction contained 5 bases not matched to a gene. CDR1 is KGHSH and CDR2 is LQKENI in the germline V gene. CDR3 length: 13 residues. The CDR3 coding sequence is TGTGCCAGCTCACCTAACAGGGGATCCGAGCAGTACTTC. Protein: CASSPNRGSEQYF.

The rearrangement joins TRBV19 to TRBJ1-1; 8 bases are a match to TRBD1. Germline CDR1 is LNHDA and CDR2 is SQIVND (reference sequence). This CDR3 region has 15 residues. Trimming at V came to 4 bases and at J to 1 base, leaving 5 bases not matched to a gene. CDR3 protein: CASSTTDRENTEAFF. The CDR3 nucleotides read TGTGCCAGTAGTACCACGGACAGGGAGAACACTGAAGCTTTCTTT.

The sample holds a few counts of this clone. The chain is built from TRBV4-1 and TRBJ1-6, with TRBD1 as a possible D gene (5 bases). The germline CDR1 and CDR2 sequences are MGHRA and YSYEKL. The V and J ends lost 4 bases and 6 bases respectively, with 16 bases between them. CDR3 length equals 16 residues. The CDR3 loop reads CASSPGHGRLNSPLHF. The CDR3 DNA reads as TGCGCCAGCAGCCCCGGACATGGACGGCTTAATTCACCCCTCCACTTT.

The chain joins TRBV29-1 to TRBJ1-1, with D perhaps matching TRBD1 (6 bases). The germline V gene has CDR1 SQVTM and CDR2 ANQGSEA. The CDR3 runs 13 residues. V lost 4 bases and J 0 bases, leaving 9 bases between the germline ends. The CDR3 protein is CSVAQGMNTEAFF. CDR3 coding DNA: TGCAGCGTTGCTCAGGGGATGAACACTGAAGCTTTCTTT.

The chain couples TRBV11-2 to TRBJ1-3; tentatively, D is TRBD1 (6 bases). V lost 5 bases and J lost 0, with 11 bases in between. Germline V gene data show CDR1 as SGHAT and CDR2 as FQNNGV. The CDR3 is 15 residues long. The CDR3 loop reads CASSRQDISGNTIYF. CDR3 in DNA: TGTGCCAGCAGCCGACAGGACATCTCTGGAAACACCATATATTTT.

The genes are TRBV5-6 and TRBJ2-7; no clear D. CDR3 length: 12 residues. Trimming pared 4 bases from V and 5 bases from J, leaving 10 bases between. The germline CDR1 and CDR2 sequences are SGHDT and YYEEEE. In DNA, the CDR3 is TGTGCCAGCAGCCCTCGAGAGGACGAGCAGTACTTC. The encoded protein is CASSPREDEQYF.

The J gene is TRBJ2-7, the V gene TRBV29-1, with D unresolved. There are 11 residues in the CDR3. Trimming left V 3 bases short and J 3 bases short, with 6 bases between. Germline values: CDR1 SQVTM, CDR2 ANQGSEA. In DNA form, the CDR3 reads TGCAGCGTTGAGGCCCACTACGAGCAGTACTTC. Translation: CSVEAHYEQYF.

The V gene is TRBV28, the J gene TRBJ2-7; maybe TRBD2 (6 bases). CDR1 and CDR2 (germline): MDHEN, SYDVKM. This CDR3 region has 12 residues. Trimming removed 7 bases from V and 2 bases from J, with 9 bases in between. The chain's CDR3 is CASTAGTYEQYF. In DNA form, the CDR3 reads TGTGCCAGCACGGCGGGAACCTACGAGCAGTACTTC.

The V gene is TRBV10-3, the J gene TRBJ2-3; 9 bases are shared with TRBD2. The CDR3 loop spans 14 amino acids. The ends lost 6 bases at V and 2 bases at J; junction bases unmatched: 3. Germline V gene lookup returns CDR1 ENHRY and CDR2 SYGVKD. This chain's CDR3 is CAISRTSDTDTQYF. The DNA of the CDR3 is TGTGCCATCAGCCGGACTAGCGACACAGATACGCAGTATTTT.

This chain connects TRBV2 to TRBJ2-5; 7 positions agree with TRBD2. Germline assignment: CDR1 SNHLY and CDR2 FYNNEI. This CDR3 has 14 residues. After removal of 5 bases from V and 5 bases from J, the junction contained 8 bases not matched to a gene. CDR3 coding DNA: TGTGCCAGCAGTTATAGGGAGGGCGCGGAGACCCAGTACTTC. Its translation is CASSYREGAETQYF. Combining the CDR3 with reference TRBV2 and TRBJ2-5 gives the whole variable domain EPEVTQTPSHQVTQMGQEVILRCVPISNHLYFYWYRQILGQKVEFLVSFYNNEISEKSEIFDDQFSVERPDGSNFTLKIRSTKLEDSAMYFCASSYREGAETQYFGPGTRLLVL.

The V gene is TRBV21-1, the J gene TRBJ1-3; TRBD1 was called by the table and not checked on the DNA. TRBV21-1 is noted as a pseudogene. The CDR3 spans 16 residues. The CDR3 is CASSKVQGSRRNTIYF. CDR3 nucleotides: TGTGCCAGCAGCAAAGTGCAGGGTAGTAGGCGAAACACCATATATTTT.

This sequence joins TRBV6-5 and TRBJ1-3; D gene ambiguous. Trimming cost V 5 bases and J 3 bases, with 14 bases left between them. CDR3 size: 15 residues. CDR1 MNHEY and CDR2 SVGAGI come from the germline V gene. As DNA, the CDR3 is TGTGCCAGCAGTCACGATGGAGAAATTGGAAACACCATATATTTT. Protein product: CASSHDGEIGNTIYF.

The chain links TRBV12-1 to TRBJ1-2. TRBV12-1 is described as a pseudogene. CDR3 length: 13 residues. The CDR3 bases are TGTGCCAGCAGCCGTCCGGGGAGCTATGGCTACACCTTC. Amino acid sequence: CASSRPGSYGYTF.

The rearrangement links TRBV15 to TRBJ2-2; D is perhaps TRBD2 (5 bases). This CDR3 spans 17 amino acids. Looked up from germline, CDR1 is LNHNV and CDR2 is YYDKDF (reference sequence). With 5 bases removed from V and 0 bases from J, the gap between germline ends came to 16 bases. The DNA of the CDR3 is TGTGCCACCAGCCGCCGAACCGGGATCTCGAACACCGGGGAGCTGTTTTTT. It codes for CATSRRTGISNTGELFF.

V gene TRBV4-1 combines with J gene TRBJ2-1, with 11 bases fitting TRBD1. The J segment lost 7 bases and the V segment lost 7 bases, leaving 18 bases of the junction unmatched. Germline CDR1 MGHRA, CDR2 YSYEKL. CDR3 length: 18 amino acids. The CDR3 coding sequence is TGCGCCAGCACCCGGGACAGGGGGTCGGCTAGCCGAGATAATGAGCAGTTCTTC. Amino acids: CASTRDRGSASRDNEQFF.

The V and J genes are TRBV2 and TRBJ2-5; 9 nucleotides align to TRBD1. Trimming at V came to 10 bases and at J to 7 bases, leaving 7 bases not matched to a gene. Germline CDR1 is SNHLY and CDR2 is FYNNEI. The CDR3 sequence is 12 residues long. CDR3 in amino acids: CANGQGSRTQYF. The CDR3 DNA reads as TGTGCCAACGGACAGGGGAGTAGGACCCAGTACTTC.

The V gene is TRBV19, the J gene TRBJ1-1, with 9 bases lining up with TRBD1. Germline lookup yields CDR1 LNHDA and CDR2 SQIVND (reference sequence). Trimming took 6 bases from V and 7 from J; bases not matched to a gene: 0. The CDR3 has 11 amino acids. DNA for the CDR3: TGTGCCAGTAGGACAGGGGGTGAAGCTTTCTTT. Translating gives CASRTGGEAFF.

V is TRBV5-1 and J is TRBJ2-6; D uncertain. The CDR3 runs to 17 residues. From germline, CDR1 is SGHRS and CDR2 YFSETQ. V was shortened by 0 bases and J by 0 bases, with 10 bases between the two germline ends. CDR3 coding DNA: TGCGCCAGCAGCTTGGGTTCTAGTAACTCTGGGGCCAACGTCCTGACTTTC. It yields the protein CASSLGSSNSGANVLTF.

The V and J genes are TRBV11-2 and TRBJ2-2; 10 bases map to TRBD1. The V segment lost 4 bases and the J segment 4 bases; nucleotides outside the gene matches: 3. This CDR3 has 15 amino acids. Looked up from germline, CDR1 is SGHAT and CDR2 is FQNNGV. This chain's CDR3 is CASSYGTGATGELFF. In DNA, the CDR3 is TGTGCCAGCAGCTACGGGACAGGGGCCACCGGGGAGCTGTTTTTT.

This clone has just one count. The chain recombines TRBV3-1 (or the pseudogene TRBV3-2) with TRBJ2-3, with TRBD2 matching over 9 bases. The CDR3 sequence is 13 residues long. Losses at the gene ends were 6 bases for V and 5 bases for J; bases not matched to a gene: 3. Germline V gene lookup returns CDR1 LGHDT and CDR2 YNNKEL (reference sequence). CDR3 DNA: TGTGCCAGCAGGCGCGGGGGGGTAGATACGCAGTATTTT. This sequence encodes CASRRGGVDTQYF.